One T cell receptor (beta chain) is described in this entry. Its antigen is undetermined. These data come from a study of molecular identifiers for immune sequencing clone quantification. Study details: Five portions were made in replicates from RNA of roughly 20,000 or 100,000 naive CD8 cells, and four underwent sequencing.

Naive CD8 libraries came from roughly 20,000 to 1,000,000 sorted cells with 10%, 30% or 50% RNA. Regarding the study as a whole: Whereas clones above 20 RNA copies held under 1% of naive-cell molecules, they held over 97% of effector molecules.

V was pared by 3 bases and J by 1 base, with 19 bases between. The CDR3 has 17 amino acids. Per the germline V gene, CDR1 is SGHDT and CDR2 is YYEEEE. Libraries of bulk TCR were made by previously described methods (with listed TCR primers). In TCRdb, the PCR reads were re-called with MiXCR into one record per CDR3 protein. This sample has approximately 500,000 distinct CDR3 sequences, with roughly 24% found just once. The sequencing sample was made of naive CD8+ T cells from blood, with Jurkat cell RNA spiked in. Subset defined: FACS-sorted CD8+CD4-CCR7+CD45RA+ naive T cells. This clonotype was sampled from a human donor in good health. Some libraries in this study had Jurkat cell RNA spiked in. The V gene is TRBV5-6, the J gene TRBJ2-5, with D hard to call. The CDR3: CASSSIGETRVQETQYF. CDR3 DNA: TGTGCCAGCAGCTCGATAGGTGAAACAAGGGTCCAAGAGACCCAGTACTTC.